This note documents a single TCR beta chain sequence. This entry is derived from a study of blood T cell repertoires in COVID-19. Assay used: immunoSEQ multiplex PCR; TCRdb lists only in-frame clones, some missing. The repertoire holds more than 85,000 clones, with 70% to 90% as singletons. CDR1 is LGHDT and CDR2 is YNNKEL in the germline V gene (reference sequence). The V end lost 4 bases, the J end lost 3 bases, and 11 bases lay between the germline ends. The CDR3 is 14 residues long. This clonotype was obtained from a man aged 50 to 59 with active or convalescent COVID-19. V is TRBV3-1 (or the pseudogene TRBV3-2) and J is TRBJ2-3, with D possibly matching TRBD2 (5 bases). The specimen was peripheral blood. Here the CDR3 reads CASSPPRGTDTQYF. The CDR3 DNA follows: TGTGCCAGCAGCCCCCCTCGGGGTACAGATACGCAGTATTTT.